This T cell receptor (beta chain) was recorded in a study of CD8 T cell repertoires and HIV-1 epitope variants. Overall study context: T cells were stimulated with Twenty-five Gag and Nef peptides separately. Cultures ran around ten days, with IL-2, IL-7 and IL-15 added on days 3 and 7.

Germline V gene data show CDR1 as MNHEY and CDR2 as SMNVEV (reference sequence). V shed 1 base and J shed 0 bases, with 9 bases lying between them. CDR3 size: 15 residues. This clone has a handful of counts. Its antigen is not identified. Sequencing of TCR beta CDR3 used immunoSEQ survey depth. This table comes from immunoSEQ multiplex PCR, and its TCRdb copy is limited to in-frame clones, with some not included. The sample shows 5,500 to 6,000 clones, 64% of them seen only once. Sequences were obtained from cultured CD8+ T cells derived from PBMCs. This chain uses TRBV27 with TRBJ1-1; D not resolved. The clonotype originates from a male donor with HIV. CDR3 in DNA: TGTGCCAGCAGTTTATGGGGTGGGGTGAACACTGAAGCTTTCTTT. As protein: CASSLWGGVNTEAFF.